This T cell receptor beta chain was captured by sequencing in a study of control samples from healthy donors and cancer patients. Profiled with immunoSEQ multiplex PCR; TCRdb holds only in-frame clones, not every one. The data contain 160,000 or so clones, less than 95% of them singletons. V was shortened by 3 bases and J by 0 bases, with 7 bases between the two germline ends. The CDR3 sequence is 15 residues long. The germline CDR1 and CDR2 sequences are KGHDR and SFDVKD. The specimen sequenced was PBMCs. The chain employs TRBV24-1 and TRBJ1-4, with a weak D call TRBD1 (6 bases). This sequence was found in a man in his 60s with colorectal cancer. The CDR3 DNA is TGTGCCACCAGTGATCCAGGGGCAACTAATGAAAAACTGTTTTTT. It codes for CATSDPGATNEKLFF.